The 8 T cell receptor beta chains listed next were all sequenced from one sample in a study of blood T cell repertoires in COVID-19. Data came from immunoSEQ multiplex PCR; TCRdb stores just in-frame clones and leaves some out. This sample has 400,000 to 450,000 clones; roughly 90% occur once, and the top ten carry more than 1.4%. Sequencing was done on a sample of peripheral blood. These receptors were collected from a woman in her twenties or thirties with active or convalescent COVID-19.

This clone was picked up one time. This rearrangement joins TRBV27 to TRBJ2-1, with 11 bases lining up with TRBD2. The CDR3 contains 14 residues. Germline V CDR1 and CDR2: MNHEY, SMNVEV (reference sequence). After removal of 6 bases from V and 9 bases from J, the junction contained 7 bases not matched to a gene. In DNA, the CDR3 is TGTGCCAGCAGCCTAGCGGGAGGTTACGGTGAGCAGTTCTTC. It is translated as CASSLAGGYGEQFF.

The J gene is TRBJ2-7, the V gene TRBV14; possibly TRBD2 for D (5 bases). The germline V and J ends were trimmed by 0 bases and 1 base, with 13 bases remaining between them. This CDR3 contains 16 residues. Germline CDR1 and CDR2: SGHDN and FVKESK. The CDR3 nucleotides are TGTGCCAGCAGCCAAGAAGATCGGACTGCTTCCTACGAGCAGTACTTC. Its protein product is CASSQEDRTASYEQYF.

The rearrangement uses TRBV5-1 and TRBJ2-7, with 11 bases that match TRBD1. The V gene's germline CDR1 is SGHRS and CDR2 YFSETQ. Trimming at V came to 4 bases and at J to 5 bases, leaving 11 bases not matched to a gene. The CDR3 extends over 16 amino acids. CDR3 DNA: TGCGCCAGCAGCCACGGGGACAGGGGGTTTGTCGACGAGCAGTACTTC. The encoded protein is CASSHGDRGFVDEQYF. The whole variable domain, remainder taken from reference TRBV5-1 and TRBJ2-7, is KAGVTQTPRYLIKTRGQQVTLSCSPISGHRSVSWYQQTPGQGLQFLFEYFSETQRNKGNFPGRFSGRQFSNSRSEMNVSTLELGDSALYLCASSHGDRGFVDEQYFGPGTRLTVT.

CDR3 sequence: CAIQDYYEQYF. CDR3 bases: TGTGCCATACAAGACTACTACGAGCAGTACTTC. This rearrangement joins TRBV10-3 to TRBJ2-7, with D perhaps matching TRBD2 (5 bases). V was pared by 9 bases and J by 3 bases, with 9 bases between. CDR1 is ENHRY, CDR2 SYGVKD, per germline. CDR3 length: 11 residues.

The rearrangement uses TRBV9 and TRBJ1-2; tentatively, D is TRBD1 (6 bases). The germline CDR1 and CDR2 sequences are SGDLS and YYNGEE. The CDR3 spans 17 residues. V shed 0 bases and J shed 4 bases, with 19 bases lying between them. The DNA for the CDR3 is TGTGCCAGCAGCGTAGGGGGATCCCAGGGGATGGCCTATGGCTACACCTTC. Its translation is CASSVGGSQGMAYGYTF.

The chain couples TRBV5-6 to TRBJ1-6; weak D call: TRBD1 (5 bases). The CDR3 runs to 15 residues. V was shortened by 1 base and J by 1 base, with 6 bases between the two germline ends. Germline CDR1 and CDR2: SGHDT and YYEEEE. DNA of the CDR3: TGTGCCAGCAGCTTGAGGGGATCCTATAATTCACCCCTCCACTTT. As protein: CASSLRGSYNSPLHF.

The CDR3 sequence: CASSPAKTGNNQPQHF. The DNA of the CDR3 is TGTGCCAGCTCACCCGCGAAGACAGGGAACAATCAGCCCCAGCATTTT. V gene TRBV18 combines with J gene TRBJ1-5, with 7 bases aligning to TRBD1. The CDR3 loop spans 16 amino acids. Germline V gene data show CDR1 as KGHSH and CDR2 as LQKENI. V gave up 3 bases and J gave up 3 bases; unmatched junction bases: 8.

The chain is built from TRBV5-1 and TRBJ1-1; D uncertain. The ends were cut back, 4 bases at V and 0 bases at J, with 10 bases in the middle. Germline V CDR1 and CDR2: SGHRS, YFSETQ. This CDR3 is built from 14 residues. CDR3 protein: CASSPGSLNTEAFF. CDR3 nucleotide sequence: TGCGCCAGCAGCCCGGGGAGCTTGAACACTGAAGCTTTCTTT.